Listed below are T cell receptor beta chains from one sample, sequenced in a study of cytomegalovirus exposure and HLA in healthy donors. The method was immunoSEQ multiplex PCR; TCRdb's version includes in-frame clones alone and lacks a portion of them. Of over 250,000 clones in the sample, about 86% were seen once. Sequencing used PBMCs. These receptors were obtained from a woman aged 18-30 years in good health and CMV-seronegative. The CDR3 runs from the conserved cysteine through the conserved F or W. D genes are given only for firm matches. Not all rows give a size; the values are once, few, many and, for expanded clones, a class.

d_call: TRBD2
clone_size: NA
cdr3_length: 16
v_call: TRBV5-6
j_call: TRBJ2-5
cdr3_aa: CASSLKLAGFQETQYF
cdr3_nt: TGTGCCAGCAGCTTAAAACTAGCGGGATTCCAAGAGACCCAGTACTTC

d_call: TRBD1
clone_size: once
cdr3_length: 12
v_call: TRBV28
j_call: TRBJ1-2
cdr3_aa: CASSPDRVGYTF
cdr3_nt: TGTGCCAGCAGCCCGGACAGGGTCGGCTACACCTTC

d_call: NA
clone_size: many
cdr3_length: 12
v_call: TRBV29-1
j_call: TRBJ1-5
cdr3_aa: CSAGQINQPQHF
cdr3_nt: TGCAGCGCTGGACAGATCAATCAGCCCCAGCATTTT

d_call: NA
clone_size: NA
cdr3_length: 13
v_call: TRBV10-3
j_call: TRBJ1-2
cdr3_aa: CAIPGVSNYGYTF
cdr3_nt: TGTGCCATCCCCGGGGTATCTAACTATGGCTACACCTTC

d_call: TRBD2
clone_size: NA
cdr3_length: 14
v_call: TRBV7-9
j_call: TRBJ2-1
cdr3_aa: CASSDTAGVGEQFF
cdr3_nt: TGTGCCAGCAGCGACACGGCGGGAGTAGGGGAGCAGTTCTTC

d_call: TRBD1
clone_size: NA
cdr3_length: 11
v_call: TRBV28
j_call: TRBJ1-2
cdr3_aa: CASAGGYGYTF
cdr3_nt: TGTGCCAGTGCAGGGGGCTATGGCTACACCTTC

d_call: TRBD1
clone_size: NA
cdr3_length: 14
v_call: TRBV27
j_call: TRBJ2-7
cdr3_aa: CASSLRQGSYEQYF
cdr3_nt: TGTGCCAGCAGTTTACGACAGGGATCCTACGAGCAGTACTTC

d_call: NA
clone_size: NA
cdr3_length: 15
v_call: TRBV6-5
j_call: TRBJ2-7
cdr3_aa: CASSYFRGPTYEQYF
cdr3_nt: TGTGCCAGCAGTTACTTCAGGGGTCCAACCTACGAGCAGTACTTC

d_call: TRBD1
clone_size: few
cdr3_length: 16
v_call: TRBV18
j_call: TRBJ2-7
cdr3_aa: CASSPSQTGYRDEQYF
cdr3_nt: TGTGCCAGCTCACCATCCCAGACAGGGTATAGGGACGAGCAGTACTTC

d_call: TRBD1
clone_size: NA
cdr3_length: 17
v_call: TRBV29-1
j_call: TRBJ1-3
cdr3_aa: CSVVSGFRGQARNTIYF
cdr3_nt: TGCAGCGTTGTGAGCGGTTTTCGCGGACAGGCTAGAAACACCATATATTTT

d_call: NA
clone_size: few
cdr3_length: 12
v_call: TRBV4-1
j_call: TRBJ1-4
cdr3_aa: CASSLVEEKLFF
cdr3_nt: TGCGCCAGCAGCCTGGTGGAGGAAAAACTGTTTTTT